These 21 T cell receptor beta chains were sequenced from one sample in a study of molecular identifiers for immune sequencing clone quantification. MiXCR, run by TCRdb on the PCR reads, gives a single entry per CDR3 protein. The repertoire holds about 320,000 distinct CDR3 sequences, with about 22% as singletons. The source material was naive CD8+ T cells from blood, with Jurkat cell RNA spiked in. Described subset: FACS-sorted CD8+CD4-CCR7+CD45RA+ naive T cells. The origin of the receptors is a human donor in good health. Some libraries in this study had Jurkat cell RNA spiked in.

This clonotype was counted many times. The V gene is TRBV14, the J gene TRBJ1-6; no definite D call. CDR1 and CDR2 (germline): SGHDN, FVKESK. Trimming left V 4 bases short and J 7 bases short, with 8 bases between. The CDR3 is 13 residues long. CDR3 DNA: TGTGCCAGCAGCCCCCACATGAATTCACCCCTCCACTTT. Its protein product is CASSPHMNSPLHF.

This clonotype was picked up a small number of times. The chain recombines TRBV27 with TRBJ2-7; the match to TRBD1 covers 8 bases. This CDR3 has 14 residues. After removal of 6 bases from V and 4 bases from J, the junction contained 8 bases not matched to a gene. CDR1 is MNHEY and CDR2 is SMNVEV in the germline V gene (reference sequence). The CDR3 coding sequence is TGTGCCAGCAGATTAAAAGGACAGGGTTACGAGCAGTACTTC. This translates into CASRLKGQGYEQYF.

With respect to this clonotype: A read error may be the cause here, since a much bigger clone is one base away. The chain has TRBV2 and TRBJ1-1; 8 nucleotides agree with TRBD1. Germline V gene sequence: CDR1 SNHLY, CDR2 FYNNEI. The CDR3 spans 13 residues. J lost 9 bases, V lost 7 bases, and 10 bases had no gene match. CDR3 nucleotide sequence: TGTGCCAGCATTATCCAGGGGGCAACTAAAGCTTTCTTT. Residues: CASIIQGATKAFF.

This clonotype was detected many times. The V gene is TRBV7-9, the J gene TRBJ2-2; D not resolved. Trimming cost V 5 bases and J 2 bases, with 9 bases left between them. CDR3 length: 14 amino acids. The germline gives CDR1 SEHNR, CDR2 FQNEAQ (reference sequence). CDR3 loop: CASSPVLNTGELFF. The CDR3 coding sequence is TGTGCCAGCAGCCCCGTACTTAACACCGGGGAGCTGTTTTTT.

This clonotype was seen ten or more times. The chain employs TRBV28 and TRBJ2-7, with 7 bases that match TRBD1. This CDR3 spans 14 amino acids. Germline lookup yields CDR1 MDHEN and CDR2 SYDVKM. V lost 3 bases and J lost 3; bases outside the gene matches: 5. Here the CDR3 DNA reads TGTGCCAGCAGTTTTAGACAGGGAATCTACGAGCAGTACTTC. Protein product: CASSFRQGIYEQYF.

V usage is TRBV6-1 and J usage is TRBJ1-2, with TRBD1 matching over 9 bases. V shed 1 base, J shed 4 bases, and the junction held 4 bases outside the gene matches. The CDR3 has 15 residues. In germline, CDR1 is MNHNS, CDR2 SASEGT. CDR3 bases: TGTGCCAGCAGTGAAGATGGACAGGGGTTCTATGGCTACACCTTC. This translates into CASSEDGQGFYGYTF.

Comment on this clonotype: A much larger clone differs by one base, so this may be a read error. The CDR3 DNA sequence: TGTGCCAGCAGCTTACCAGGGAGTCGGACAGATACGCAGTATTTT. This translates into CASSLPGSRTDTQYF. The gene calls are TRBV13 and TRBJ2-3; D possibly uses TRBD1 or TRBD2 (5 bases each). Germline CDR1 and CDR2: PRHDT and FYEKMQ (reference sequence). This CDR3 has 15 amino acids. Deletions cut 2 bases from V and 3 bases from J, with 12 bases between.

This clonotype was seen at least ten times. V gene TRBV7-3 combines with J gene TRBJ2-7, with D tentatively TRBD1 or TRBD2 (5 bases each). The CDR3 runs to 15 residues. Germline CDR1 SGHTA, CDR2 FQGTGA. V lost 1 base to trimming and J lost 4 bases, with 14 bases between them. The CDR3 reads CASSLNLGEKYEQYF. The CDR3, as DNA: TGTGCCAGCAGCTTAAATTTGGGGGAGAAGTACGAGCAGTACTTC.

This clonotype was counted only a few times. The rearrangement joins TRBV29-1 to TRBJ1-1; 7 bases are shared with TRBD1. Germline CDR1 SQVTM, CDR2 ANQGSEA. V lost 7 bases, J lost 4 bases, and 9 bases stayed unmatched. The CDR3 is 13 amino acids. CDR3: CSATGAFGTEAFF. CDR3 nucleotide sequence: TGCAGCGCCACAGGGGCGTTCGGCACTGAAGCTTTCTTT.

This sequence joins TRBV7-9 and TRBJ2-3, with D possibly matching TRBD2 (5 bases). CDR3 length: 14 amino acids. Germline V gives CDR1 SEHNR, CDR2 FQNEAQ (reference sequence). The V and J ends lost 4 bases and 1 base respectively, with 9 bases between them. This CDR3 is CASSSRSGTDTQYF. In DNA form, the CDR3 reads TGTGCCAGCAGCTCCCGTAGCGGCACAGATACGCAGTATTTT.

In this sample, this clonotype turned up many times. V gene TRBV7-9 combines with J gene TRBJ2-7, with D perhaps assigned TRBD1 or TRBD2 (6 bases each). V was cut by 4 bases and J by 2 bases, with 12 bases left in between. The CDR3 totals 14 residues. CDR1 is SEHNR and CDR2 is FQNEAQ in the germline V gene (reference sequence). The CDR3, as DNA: TGTGCCAGCAGCTGGGGGCGGGGCACCTACGAGCAGTACTTC. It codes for CASSWGRGTYEQYF.

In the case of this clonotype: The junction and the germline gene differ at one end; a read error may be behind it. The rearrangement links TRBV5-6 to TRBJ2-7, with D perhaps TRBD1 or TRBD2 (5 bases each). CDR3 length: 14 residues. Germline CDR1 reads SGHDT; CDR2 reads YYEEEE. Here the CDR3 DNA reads TGTGCCAGCGGCTTGGCCGGGACCACCTACGAGCAGTACTTC. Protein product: CASGLAGTTYEQYF. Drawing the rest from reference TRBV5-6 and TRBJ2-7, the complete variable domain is DAGVTQSPTHLIKTRGQQVTLRCSPKSGHDTVSWYQQALGQGPQFIFQYYEEEERQRGNFPDRFSGHQFPNYSSELNVNALLLGDSALYLCASGLAGTTYEQYFGPGTRLTVT.

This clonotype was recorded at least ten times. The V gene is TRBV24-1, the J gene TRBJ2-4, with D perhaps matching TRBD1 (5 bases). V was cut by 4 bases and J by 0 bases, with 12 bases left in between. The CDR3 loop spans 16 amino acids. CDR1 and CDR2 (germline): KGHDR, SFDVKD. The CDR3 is CATSETATQAKNIQYF. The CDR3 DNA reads TGTGCCACCAGTGAGACAGCTACACAAGCCAAAAACATTCAGTACTTC.

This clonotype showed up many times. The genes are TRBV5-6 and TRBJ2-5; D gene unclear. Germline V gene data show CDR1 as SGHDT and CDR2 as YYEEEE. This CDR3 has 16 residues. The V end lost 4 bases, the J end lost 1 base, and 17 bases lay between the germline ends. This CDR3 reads CASSPSSSDPQETQYF. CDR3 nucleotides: TGTGCCAGCAGCCCCTCGTCCAGCGATCCCCAAGAGACCCAGTACTTC.

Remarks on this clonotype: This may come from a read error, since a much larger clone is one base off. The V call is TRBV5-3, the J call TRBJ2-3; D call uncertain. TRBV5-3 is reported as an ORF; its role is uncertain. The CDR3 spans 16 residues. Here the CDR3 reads CASSPEPSYSTDTRYF. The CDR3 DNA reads TGTGCCAGCAGCCCCGAGCCCAGTTATAGCACAGATACGCGGTATTTT.

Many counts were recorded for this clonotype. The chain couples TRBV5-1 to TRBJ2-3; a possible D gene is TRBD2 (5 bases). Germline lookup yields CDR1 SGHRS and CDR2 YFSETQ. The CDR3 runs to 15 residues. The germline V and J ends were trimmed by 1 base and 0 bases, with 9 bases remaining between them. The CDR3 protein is CASSLFGDSTDTQYF. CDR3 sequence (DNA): TGCGCCAGCAGCTTGTTCGGGGATAGCACAGATACGCAGTATTTT.

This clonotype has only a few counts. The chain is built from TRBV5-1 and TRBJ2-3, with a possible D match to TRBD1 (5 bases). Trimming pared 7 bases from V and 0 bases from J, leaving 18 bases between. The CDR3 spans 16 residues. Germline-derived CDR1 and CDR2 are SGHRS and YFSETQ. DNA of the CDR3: TGCGCCAGCCCATCGAGTAGGGGTCCAAGCACAGATACGCAGTATTTT. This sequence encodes CASPSSRGPSTDTQYF.

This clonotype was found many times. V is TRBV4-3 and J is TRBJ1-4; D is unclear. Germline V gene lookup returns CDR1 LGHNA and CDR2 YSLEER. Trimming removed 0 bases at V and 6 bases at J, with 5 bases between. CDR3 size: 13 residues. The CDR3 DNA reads TGCGCCAGCAGCCAAGACGGTTATGAAAAACTGTTTTTT. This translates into CASSQDGYEKLFF.

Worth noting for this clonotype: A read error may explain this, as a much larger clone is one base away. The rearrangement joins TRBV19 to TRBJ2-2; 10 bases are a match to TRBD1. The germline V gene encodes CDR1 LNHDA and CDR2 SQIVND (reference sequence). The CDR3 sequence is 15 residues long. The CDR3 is CASSWDRGGTGGLFF. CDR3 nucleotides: TGTGCCAGTAGTTGGGACAGGGGAGGCACCGGGGGGCTGTTTTTT.

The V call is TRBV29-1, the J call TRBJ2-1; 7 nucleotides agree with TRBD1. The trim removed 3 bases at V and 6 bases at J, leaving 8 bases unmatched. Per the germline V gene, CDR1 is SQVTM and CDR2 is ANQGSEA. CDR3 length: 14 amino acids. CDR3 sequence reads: CSVETGTAINEQFF. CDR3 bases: TGCAGCGTTGAGACCGGGACAGCTATCAATGAGCAGTTCTTC.

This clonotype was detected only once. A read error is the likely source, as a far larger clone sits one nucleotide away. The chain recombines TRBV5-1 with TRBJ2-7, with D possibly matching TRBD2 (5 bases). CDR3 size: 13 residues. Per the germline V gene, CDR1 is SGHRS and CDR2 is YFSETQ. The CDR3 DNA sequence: TGCGCCGGCAGCTTGGGTCGGGGCTACGAGCAGTACTTC. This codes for CAGSLGRGYEQYF. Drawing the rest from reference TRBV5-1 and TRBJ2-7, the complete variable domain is KAGVTQTPRYLIKTRGQQVTLSCSPISGHRSVSWYQQTPGQGLQFLFEYFSETQRNKGNFPGRFSGRQFSNSRSEMNVSTLELGDSALYLCAGSLGRGYEQYFGPGTRLTVT.